These 28 T cell receptor beta chains were all obtained from the same sample, sequenced in a study of blood T cell repertoires in COVID-19. Method: immunoSEQ multiplex PCR; TCRdb's copy keeps in-frame clones and lacks some. The table has hundreds of thousands of clones, approximately 85% seen once. The specimen sequenced was peripheral blood. These receptors came from a human donor in a cohort sampled during active COVID-19.

The V gene is TRBV6-4, the J gene TRBJ2-1; D is uncertain. The V end was cut by 3 bases, the J end by 7 bases, with 16 bases between. The CDR3 spans 15 residues. In germline, CDR1 is MRHNA, CDR2 SNTAGT. CDR3 DNA sequence: TGTGCCAGCAGTGAAGTGGGCTTGGGTCGGAATGAGCAGTTCTTC. Its protein product is CASSEVGLGRNEQFF.

The chain uses TRBV5-1 and TRBJ2-7; D is possibly TRBD1 (6 bases). CDR3 length equals 15 residues. V dropped 4 bases and J dropped 3 bases, with 17 bases sitting between them. Germline CDR1 and CDR2: SGHRS and YFSETQ. CDR3 in DNA: TGCGCCAGCAGCGAGGACAGCACCAAAAGCTACGAGCAGTACTTC. Residues: CASSEDSTKSYEQYF.

The chain couples TRBV27 to TRBJ1-6; TRBD1 matches at 8 bases. The CDR3 is made up of 15 amino acids. The germline V gene encodes CDR1 MNHEY and CDR2 SMNVEV (reference sequence). Trimming at V came to 4 bases and at J to 7 bases, leaving 6 bases not matched to a gene. The CDR3 DNA is TGTGCCAGCAGTTCAAAGGACAGGGAAAATTCACCCCTCCACTTT. This codes for CASSSKDRENSPLHF.

The chain carries TRBV5-6 and TRBJ2-5; TRBD2 aligns across 13 bases. The CDR3 sequence is 17 residues long. Per germline, CDR1 SGHDT and CDR2 YYEEEE. V was pared by 3 bases and J by 2 bases, with 7 bases of the junction left unmatched. In nucleotides, the CDR3 is TGTGCCAGCAGCTCCATCCGGACTAGCGGGGGACAAGAGACCCAGTACTTC. This codes for CASSSIRTSGGQETQYF.

This clone was observed once. The V gene is TRBV19, the J gene TRBJ2-2; TRBD1 matches 9 bases. The V gene end was trimmed by 10 bases and the J gene end by 6 bases; junction bases not matched to a gene: 9. This CDR3 comprises 14 residues. The germline gives CDR1 LNHDA, CDR2 SQIVND (reference sequence). The CDR3, as DNA: TGTGCCACAAGCGGGGACAGGGAAGCCGGGGAGCTGTTTTTT. Amino acid sequence: CATSGDREAGELFF.

The chain carries TRBV5-1 and TRBJ2-3; 15 nucleotides line up with TRBD2. Trimming removed 4 bases from V and 5 bases from J; junction bases left unmatched: 11. CDR1 and CDR2 (germline): SGHRS, YFSETQ. The CDR3 consists of 18 residues. CDR3 DNA sequence: TGCGCCAGCAGCCTGGGACTAGCGGGGGGAAATGTAGGAGATACGCAGTATTTT. Translation gives CASSLGLAGGNVGDTQYF.

In its sample, this clone was seen once. Other nucleotide sequences in the sample specify the same CDR3. The chain recombines TRBV24-1 with TRBJ2-7; 9 bases align to TRBD1. The CDR3 loop spans 14 amino acids. Germline V gene sequence: CDR1 KGHDR, CDR2 SFDVKD. V was pared by 4 bases and J by 3 bases, with 3 bases of the junction left unmatched. This chain's CDR3 is CATSDPGQGYEQYF. The DNA of the CDR3 is TGTGCCACCAGTGACCCGGGACAGGGCTACGAGCAGTACTTC.

This sequence joins TRBV5-1 and TRBJ1-2; D not resolved. Trimming pared 4 bases from V and 1 base from J, leaving 20 bases between. The germline V gene encodes CDR1 SGHRS and CDR2 YFSETQ. The CDR3 spans 17 residues. CDR3 in amino acids: CASSPQKARVYNYGYTF. CDR3 coding DNA: TGCGCCAGCAGCCCCCAAAAGGCGCGGGTTTATAACTATGGCTACACCTTC.

The chain carries TRBV3-1 (or the pseudogene TRBV3-2) and TRBJ2-7, with a tentative D call TRBD1 (6 bases). Trimming pared 0 bases from V and 4 bases from J, leaving 10 bases between. The CDR3 loop spans 14 amino acids. CDR1 and CDR2 from the germline V gene are LGHDT and YNNKEL (reference sequence). The CDR3 nucleotides read TGTGCCAGCAGCCAAGATTGGGGACATTACGAGCAGTACTTC. This codes for CASSQDWGHYEQYF.

The V and J genes are TRBV5-1 and TRBJ1-4; 12 bases match TRBD1. This CDR3 has 15 residues. Trimming cost V 4 bases and J 8 bases; bases outside gene matches: 6. The germline V gene has CDR1 SGHRS and CDR2 YFSETQ. DNA for the CDR3: TGCGCCAGCAGCAAAGGGACAGGGGGCGAGGAAAAACTGTTTTTT. Translation: CASSKGTGGEEKLFF. The full variable domain, in which reference TRBV5-1 and TRBJ1-4 provide the parts outside the CDR3, is KAGVTQTPRYLIKTRGQQVTLSCSPISGHRSVSWYQQTPGQGLQFLFEYFSETQRNKGNFPGRFSGRQFSNSRSEMNVSTLELGDSALYLCASSKGTGGEEKLFFGSGTQLSVL.

This clone was observed a single time. The chain couples TRBV5-1 to TRBJ1-2; 8 nucleotides line up with TRBD1. Germline V gives CDR1 SGHRS, CDR2 YFSETQ. The V and J ends lost 7 bases and 3 bases, in that order; junction bases with no gene match: 8. This CDR3 contains 14 residues. The CDR3 here is CASAMETGDYGYTF. In DNA, the CDR3 is TGCGCCAGCGCTATGGAGACAGGGGACTATGGCTACACCTTC. Full variable domain (outside the CDR3, taken from reference TRBV5-1 and TRBJ1-2): KAGVTQTPRYLIKTRGQQVTLSCSPISGHRSVSWYQQTPGQGLQFLFEYFSETQRNKGNFPGRFSGRQFSNSRSEMNVSTLELGDSALYLCASAMETGDYGYTFGSGTRLTVV.

The chain couples TRBV27 to TRBJ2-1, with a tentative D call TRBD2 (7 bases). This CDR3 has 15 amino acids. Per the germline V gene, CDR1 is MNHEY and CDR2 is SMNVEV (reference sequence). Trimming removed 7 bases at V and 8 bases at J, with 21 bases between. The CDR3 DNA sequence: TGTGCCAGCACCCGCGGGGGCCTGCTCACAGATGAGCAGTTCTTC. It specifies CASTRGGLLTDEQFF.

This chain joins TRBV6-1 and TRBJ1-1; the match to TRBD1 covers 8 bases. V lost 1 base and J lost 11; bases outside the gene matches: 6. The CDR3 runs 13 residues. In germline, CDR1 is MNHNS, CDR2 SASEGT. The CDR3 sequence is CASSEGPDRVAFF. Here the CDR3 DNA reads TGTGCCAGCAGTGAAGGGCCGGACAGGGTGGCTTTCTTT.

The V gene is TRBV5-6, the J gene TRBJ1-2, with TRBD1 as a possible D gene (6 bases). In germline, CDR1 is SGHDT, CDR2 YYEEEE. This CDR3 is built from 14 residues. V was cut by 4 bases and J by 2 bases, with 12 bases left in between. CDR3 DNA: TGTGCCAGCAGCGGGGGCGACAGGAACTATGGCTACACCTTC. This gives the protein CASSGGDRNYGYTF. Full variable domain (rest looked up from reference TRBV5-6 and TRBJ1-2): DAGVTQSPTHLIKTRGQQVTLRCSPKSGHDTVSWYQQALGQGPQFIFQYYEEEERQRGNFPDRFSGHQFPNYSSELNVNALLLGDSALYLCASSGGDRNYGYTFGSGTRLTVV.

The gene calls are TRBV4-2 and TRBJ2-7; no firm D call. The V gene lost 1 base and the J gene lost 5 bases, with 9 bases spanning the gap. Germline lookup yields CDR1 LGHNA and CDR2 YNFKEQ. CDR3 length equals 13 residues. The CDR3 bases are TGTGCCAGCAGCCAAGTCCCGTATCACGAGCAGTACTTC. Residues: CASSQVPYHEQYF.

This sequence joins TRBV7-3 and TRBJ1-4, with D hard to call. CDR1 SGHTA and CDR2 FQGTGA come from the germline V gene. The germline V and J ends were trimmed by 4 bases and 10 bases, with 16 bases remaining between them. The CDR3 sequence is 14 residues long. CDR3 nucleotides: TGTGCCAGCAGCTCGAAAAGCCCCTCAGGAAAACTGTTTTTT. Protein: CASSSKSPSGKLFF.

V usage is TRBV12-3 or TRBV12-4 and J usage is TRBJ1-3; the D gene is possibly TRBD1 (5 bases). V was shortened by 1 base and J by 8 bases, with 9 bases between the two germline ends. CDR3 length equals 13 residues. In DNA form, the CDR3 reads TGTGCCAGCAGTTTAGGCGGGGGGTACACCATATATTTT. It codes for CASSLGGGYTIYF.

The chain carries TRBV5-1 and TRBJ2-1; TRBD1 matches 9 bases. This CDR3 region has 15 residues. V lost 3 bases and J lost 7; bases outside the gene matches: 8. The V gene's germline CDR1 is SGHRS and CDR2 YFSETQ. The CDR3 is CASSYQTGGLNEQFF. In DNA, the CDR3 is TGCGCCAGCAGCTATCAGACAGGGGGGCTGAATGAGCAGTTCTTC.

The chain combines TRBV6-6 with TRBJ2-1, with TRBD1 matching over 7 bases. The trim removed 4 bases at V and 4 bases at J, leaving 7 bases unmatched. The CDR3 has 15 residues. Germline assignment: CDR1 MNHNY and CDR2 SVGAGI (reference sequence). CDR3 sequence reads: CASSSDRVTYNEQFF. The CDR3 bases are TGTGCCAGCAGTTCCGACAGGGTAACGTACAATGAGCAGTTCTTC.

The chain combines TRBV11-2 with TRBJ1-2; TRBD1 is a possible D gene (6 bases). The length of the CDR3 is 12 residues. The V end lost 6 bases, the J end lost 7 bases, and 12 bases lay between the germline ends. The germline gives CDR1 SGHAT, CDR2 FQNNGV. The CDR3 region is CASSSQGFGYTF. In DNA form, the CDR3 reads TGTGCCAGCAGTTCACAGGGATTTGGCTACACCTTC.

The chain joins TRBV5-6 to TRBJ1-5; no reliable D call. CDR3 size: 15 residues. In germline, CDR1 is SGHDT, CDR2 YYEEEE. Trimming took off 0 bases at V and 0 bases at J, with 7 bases between the two ends. CDR3 protein: CASSLAGDSNQPQHF. CDR3 sequence (DNA): TGTGCCAGCAGCTTGGCCGGAGATAGCAATCAGCCCCAGCATTTT.

The V call is TRBV7-2, the J call TRBJ2-3, with 13 bases lining up with TRBD2. CDR3 length: 16 amino acids. Germline V gene lookup returns CDR1 SGHTA and CDR2 FQGNSA. The V gene end was trimmed by 5 bases and the J gene end by 7 bases; junction bases not matched to a gene: 9. In DNA form, the CDR3 reads TGTGCCAGCAGCCCAGAAGGGACTAGCGGGACTTATACGCAGTATTTT. Amino acid sequence: CASSPEGTSGTYTQYF.

This sequence joins TRBV18 and TRBJ2-1; D unclear. Deletions cut 4 bases from V and 8 bases from J, with 6 bases between. The CDR3 has 11 amino acids. Germline-derived CDR1 and CDR2 are KGHSH and LQKENI. Written as DNA, the CDR3 is TGTGCCAGCTCACGTTCGTATGAGCAGTTCTTC. Its protein product is CASSRSYEQFF.

The rearrangement uses TRBV10-3 and TRBJ2-3; 11 bases are a match to TRBD2. J was trimmed by 2 bases and V by 6 bases; bases with no gene match: 13. There are 18 residues in the CDR3. CDR1 and CDR2 from the germline V gene are ENHRY and SYGVKD. The CDR3 loop is CAIRSGQLAGGSTDTQYF. For the CDR3, the DNA is TGTGCCATCAGATCGGGACAGCTAGCGGGGGGATCCACAGATACGCAGTATTTT.

This clone was counted ten times or more. This chain connects TRBV10-3 to TRBJ2-7, with TRBD1 identical over 10 bases. The CDR3 is made up of 15 amino acids. The V and J ends lost 4 bases and 3 bases, in that order; junction bases with no gene match: 6. Germline CDR1 reads ENHRY; CDR2 reads SYGVKD. Here the CDR3 DNA reads TGTGCCATCAGTGGAACGGGACAGGGGTTCTACGAGCAGTACTTC. Its translation is CAISGTGQGFYEQYF.

The chain carries TRBV28 and TRBJ2-7, with TRBD1 matching 10 bases. V lost 3 bases, J lost 3 bases, and 5 bases stayed unmatched. The length of the CDR3 is 15 residues. Per germline, CDR1 MDHEN and CDR2 SYDVKM. CDR3 DNA sequence: TGTGCCAGCAGTTTTAAAGGACAGGGGGTCTACGAGCAGTACTTC. This sequence encodes CASSFKGQGVYEQYF.

The chain employs TRBV9 and TRBJ1-3; no clear D gene. Trimming removed 3 bases from V and 0 bases from J, with 16 bases in between. The CDR3 sequence is 17 residues long. The germline V gene encodes CDR1 SGDLS and CDR2 YYNGEE. In DNA form, the CDR3 reads TGTGCCAGCAGCGACCCCGGTCGTGATAACTCTGGAAACACCATATATTTT. Residues: CASSDPGRDNSGNTIYF.

The chain couples TRBV9 to TRBJ2-3, with D possibly TRBD2 on 6 matching bases. V shed 2 bases and J shed 3 bases, with 13 bases lying between them. This CDR3 is built from 15 residues. Germline assignment: CDR1 SGDLS and CDR2 YYNGEE. CDR3 in DNA: TGTGCCAGCAGCGTTGGGGGGATGCTGACAGATACGCAGTATTTT. Its protein product is CASSVGGMLTDTQYF.